One TCR beta chain is described in this entry. The data stem from a study of control samples from healthy donors and cancer patients. Using immunoSEQ multiplex PCR, the repertoire was profiled, and TCRdb retains in-frame clones only, with some absent. The sample shows about 120,000 clones, over 85% of them seen only once. This TCR was recovered from a man between 18 and 35 years old in good health. Sequences were obtained from blood.

The CDR3 DNA is TGTGCCAGCAGCAAGGCCGCGGGGGAGATGTACGAGCAGTACTTC. Amino acids: CASSKAAGEMYEQYF. V is TRBV6-4 and J is TRBJ2-7, with TRBD2 identical over 7 bases. V lost 6 bases and J lost 4; bases outside the gene matches: 12. Germline CDR1 reads MRHNA; CDR2 reads SNTAGT. CDR3 size: 15 residues.